These 27 T cell receptor beta chains originate from one sample sequenced in a study of blood T cell repertoires in COVID-19. Profiled with immunoSEQ multiplex PCR; TCRdb holds only in-frame clones, not every one. This table has 270,000 or so clones, 70% to 90% appearing once. Sequenced sample: peripheral blood. The source is a woman in her thirties with COVID-19, enrolled during active disease.

This chain links TRBV2 with TRBJ2-3; 8 bases line up with TRBD2. The CDR3 has 18 residues. With 6 bases clipped from V and 3 bases from J, the junction kept 17 bases outside the gene matches. Germline loops: CDR1 SNHLY, CDR2 FYNNEI. The CDR3 sequence is CASRPQEGAGVPTDTQYF. CDR3 sequence (DNA): TGTGCCAGCAGGCCTCAAGAGGGAGCGGGGGTACCAACAGATACGCAGTATTTT.

This clone was observed a handful of times. The V and J genes are TRBV4-2 and TRBJ2-2; D not resolved. The CDR3 spans 15 residues. V was cut by 4 bases and J by 3 bases, with 12 bases left in between. In germline, CDR1 is LGHNA, CDR2 YNFKEQ. The CDR3 DNA sequence: TGTGCCAGCAGCCGGGTGGGCTCGGACACCGGGGAGCTGTTTTTT. Protein sequence: CASSRVGSDTGELFF.

The DNA for the CDR3 is TGTGCCAGTAGTGCACAGGGTAACACTGAAGCTTTCTTT. Protein sequence: CASSAQGNTEAFF. This rearrangement joins TRBV19 to TRBJ1-1, with D possibly TRBD1 on 6 matching bases. Germline V gene data show CDR1 as LNHDA and CDR2 as SQIVND (reference sequence). This CDR3 has 13 amino acids. The V gene lost 5 bases and the J gene lost 2 bases, with 9 bases spanning the gap.

This clone was seen a few times. This chain joins TRBV2 and TRBJ1-2, with TRBD1 as a possible D gene (5 bases). This CDR3 comprises 13 residues. V lost 8 bases and J lost 3, with 13 bases in between. Germline values: CDR1 SNHLY, CDR2 FYNNEI. The CDR3 nucleotides read TGTGCCAGCGGGGCAGGGTGGGACTATGGCTACACCTTC. Translating gives CASGAGWDYGYTF.

The chain has TRBV6-5 and TRBJ2-5; D is perhaps TRBD1 (6 bases). V lost 6 bases and J lost 1, with 12 bases in between. Germline V gene lookup returns CDR1 MNHEY and CDR2 SVGAGI. The CDR3 has 14 residues. The CDR3 sequence: CASRPTGPQETQYF. The CDR3 DNA sequence: TGTGCCAGCAGACCGACAGGTCCCCAAGAGACCCAGTACTTC.

V is TRBV2 and J is TRBJ1-5; no reliable D call. Trimming stripped 8 bases from V and 4 bases from J, with 12 bases between. This CDR3 has 13 residues. The germline gives CDR1 SNHLY, CDR2 FYNNEI. In DNA, the CDR3 is TGTGCCAGCGGGCAGGTTAGTAATCAGCCCCAGCATTTT. Protein product: CASGQVSNQPQHF. The entire variable domain, with the rest obtained from reference TRBV2 and TRBJ1-5, is as follows: EPEVTQTPSHQVTQMGQEVILRCVPISNHLYFYWYRQILGQKVEFLVSFYNNEISEKSEIFDDQFSVERPDGSNFTLKIRSTKLEDSAMYFCASGQVSNQPQHFGDGTRLSIL.

This clone appeared once. The chain couples TRBV7-9 to TRBJ1-1; tentative D call: TRBD1 (6 bases). Trimming stripped 0 bases from V and 7 bases from J, with 6 bases between. Germline loops: CDR1 SEHNR, CDR2 FQNEAQ (reference sequence). This CDR3 has 12 amino acids. The CDR3 is CASSLAGGEAFF. The CDR3 bases are TGTGCCAGCAGCTTAGCAGGGGGTGAAGCTTTCTTT.

CDR3 amino acids: CASRPGLRETQYF. The CDR3 coding sequence is TGTGCCAGCAGACCGGGATTGCGAGAGACCCAGTACTTC. The rearrangement uses TRBV27 and TRBJ2-5; D possibly corresponds to TRBD2 (5 bases). The germline V gene has CDR1 MNHEY and CDR2 SMNVEV (reference sequence). V lost 6 bases and J lost 4, with 12 bases in between. CDR3 length: 13 residues.

The CDR3: CASSPTGANTEAFF. The CDR3 DNA follows: TGTGCCAGCAGTCCCACCGGAGCGAACACTGAAGCTTTCTTT. The rearrangement links TRBV6-5 to TRBJ1-1; D uncertain. The germline CDR1 and CDR2 sequences are MNHEY and SVGAGI. The CDR3 loop spans 14 amino acids. Trimming took off 5 bases at V and 1 base at J, with 11 bases between the two ends.

This clone was seen more than once but under ten times. This chain connects TRBV25-1 to TRBJ1-3; a weak D match, TRBD1 (6 bases). CDR3 length equals 15 residues. The V and J ends lost 4 bases and 0 bases respectively, with 10 bases between them. In germline, CDR1 is MGHDK, CDR2 SYGVNS. The CDR3 region is CASSAGQFSGNTIYF. CDR3 nucleotides: TGTGCCAGCAGTGCAGGACAGTTCTCTGGAAACACCATATATTTT.

V and J are TRBV5-8 and TRBJ2-3; the D gene is possibly TRBD2 (5 bases). This CDR3 has 15 residues. Germline CDR1 reads SGHTS; CDR2 reads YDEGEE. V shed 4 bases and J shed 6 bases, with 18 bases lying between them. CDR3 DNA: TGTGCCAGCAGCAATGGGGAGTGGGGTTTGGATACGCAGTATTTT. It is translated as CASSNGEWGLDTQYF.

The genes are TRBV28 and TRBJ2-7, with 7 bases matching TRBD1. The germline V gene encodes CDR1 MDHEN and CDR2 SYDVKM. The CDR3 length is 14 residues. J was trimmed by 6 bases and V by 4 bases; bases with no gene match: 9. The DNA for the CDR3 is TGTGCCAGCAGTTCGCCGGGACAGTCGGGCGAGCAGTACTTC. This sequence encodes CASSSPGQSGEQYF.

The rearrangement uses TRBV9 and TRBJ2-2; 11 bases match TRBD2. V was pared by 1 base and J by 1 base, with 3 bases of the junction left unmatched. CDR3 length: 17 amino acids. The V gene's germline CDR1 is SGDLS and CDR2 YYNGEE. CDR3: CASSVPLAGGNTGELFF. CDR3 in DNA: TGTGCCAGCAGCGTACCGCTAGCGGGGGGGAACACCGGGGAGCTGTTTTTT.

CDR3 sequence (DNA): TGTGCCAGCAGTCGGAGGGAGACCCAGTACTTC. The encoded protein is CASSRRETQYF. The rearrangement links TRBV5-6 to TRBJ2-5, with D possibly TRBD2 on 5 matching bases. Germline V CDR1 and CDR2: SGHDT, YYEEEE. With 5 bases removed from V and 5 bases from J, the gap between germline ends came to 7 bases. CDR3 size: 11 residues.

This chain joins TRBV15 and TRBJ2-5, with D perhaps matching TRBD1 (6 bases). V lost 0 bases and J 4 bases, leaving 12 bases between the germline ends. The V gene's germline CDR1 is LNHNV and CDR2 YYDKDF (reference sequence). The length of the CDR3 is 15 residues. CDR3 loop: CATSRDPGEGETQYF. In DNA form, the CDR3 reads TGTGCCACCAGCAGAGATCCAGGGGAAGGAGAGACCCAGTACTTC.

The chain couples TRBV2 to TRBJ1-5; perhaps TRBD1 as D (5 bases). V gave up 3 bases and J gave up 3 bases, with 12 bases separating them. The CDR3 is 15 amino acids. Germline lookup yields CDR1 SNHLY and CDR2 FYNNEI. CDR3 loop: CASSEFGANNQPQHF. CDR3 sequence (DNA): TGTGCCAGCAGTGAGTTTGGGGCCAACAATCAGCCCCAGCATTTT.

V gene TRBV2 combines with J gene TRBJ2-2; 12 positions match TRBD2. J gave up 7 bases and V 4 bases, and 7 bases lay outside the gene matches. The CDR3 has 16 amino acids. Germline lookup yields CDR1 SNHLY and CDR2 FYNNEI. CDR3 DNA sequence: TGTGCCAGCAGTGGAAGACTAGCGGGGGTAGTCGGGGAGCTGTTTTTT. Translating it yields CASSGRLAGVVGELFF.

This clone was seen just once. J is TRBJ1-1 and V is TRBV5-5, with D unresolved. The CDR3 runs 15 residues. CDR1 is SGHKS, CDR2 YYEKEE, per germline (reference sequence). The V and J ends lost 1 base and 0 bases respectively, with 10 bases between them. This CDR3 is CASSLKRGMNTEAFF. For the CDR3, the DNA is TGTGCCAGCAGCTTGAAGAGAGGGATGAACACTGAAGCTTTCTTT.

The chain carries TRBV4-2 and TRBJ2-3; 7 bases line up with TRBD2. V dropped 3 bases and J dropped 3; count of bases not matched to a gene: 12. The CDR3 runs 17 residues. Germline V gives CDR1 LGHNA, CDR2 YNFKEQ. DNA for the CDR3: TGTGCCAGCAGCCAGGACATGCTAGCGGAGTTAACAGATACGCAGTATTTT. Its protein product is CASSQDMLAELTDTQYF.

As concerns this clone: An end of the junction differs from the germline gene, which may be a read error. The chain uses TRBV7-9 and TRBJ2-7; 7 bases align to TRBD1. The CDR3 sequence is 13 residues long. CDR1 is SEHNR and CDR2 is FQNEAQ in the germline V gene (reference sequence). The chain's CDR3 is CASSLRNRDRLLF. DNA for the CDR3: TGTGCCAGCAGTCTCCGGAACCGGGACAGACTACTTTTC.

The chain has TRBV29-1 and TRBJ2-2, with TRBD2 matching 10 bases. CDR1 SQVTM and CDR2 ANQGSEA come from the germline V gene. The ends lost 4 bases at V and 7 bases at J; junction bases unmatched: 9. CDR3 size: 15 residues. The CDR3 is CSVVFSGGADGELFF. CDR3 sequence (DNA): TGCAGCGTTGTGTTCAGCGGGGGGGCCGACGGGGAGCTGTTTTTT.

The V call is TRBV19, the J call TRBJ1-4; 8 bases map to TRBD1. Trimming removed 7 bases from V and 2 bases from J; junction bases left unmatched: 6. Germline V gene lookup returns CDR1 LNHDA and CDR2 SQIVND (reference sequence). The CDR3 is 15 amino acids. The DNA of the CDR3 is TGTGCCAGTACCCGGACAGGGAGGACTAATGAAAAACTGTTTTTT. As protein: CASTRTGRTNEKLFF.

The rearrangement joins TRBV4-1 to TRBJ1-2; 9 bases agree with TRBD1. Germline loops: CDR1 MGHRA, CDR2 YSYEKL. Germline trimming cut 0 bases from V and 4 bases from J; bases unmatched to any gene: 3. CDR3 length: 15 amino acids. As DNA, the CDR3 is TGCGCCAGCAGCCAAGACCGGACAGGGGTCTATGGCTACACCTTC. Protein product: CASSQDRTGVYGYTF.

The V and J genes are TRBV27 and TRBJ2-4; D is perhaps TRBD2 (5 bases). The length of the CDR3 is 16 residues. V was trimmed by 3 bases and J by 1 base, leaving 13 bases between them. Germline V gene lookup returns CDR1 MNHEY and CDR2 SMNVEV (reference sequence). The CDR3 protein is CASSFRGPGAKNIQYF. Written as DNA, the CDR3 is TGTGCCAGCAGTTTCCGAGGGCCCGGGGCCAAAAACATTCAGTACTTC.

The chain combines TRBV5-1 with TRBJ2-3, with TRBD2 identical over 8 bases. This CDR3 has 16 amino acids. The germline V gene has CDR1 SGHRS and CDR2 YFSETQ. V shed 1 base and J 2 bases; nucleotides not matched to a gene: 6. CDR3 nucleotides: TGCGCCAGCAGCTTGAAGGTAGCGGGGACCACAGATACGCAGTATTTT. Translated: CASSLKVAGTTDTQYF. Drawing the rest from reference TRBV5-1 and TRBJ2-3, the complete variable domain is KAGVTQTPRYLIKTRGQQVTLSCSPISGHRSVSWYQQTPGQGLQFLFEYFSETQRNKGNFPGRFSGRQFSNSRSEMNVSTLELGDSALYLCASSLKVAGTTDTQYFGPGTRLTVL.

This clone was picked up one time. This chain joins TRBV28 and TRBJ2-1; TRBD2 is a possible D gene (6 bases). The V gene lost 3 bases and the J gene lost 8 bases, with 11 bases spanning the gap. The CDR3 sequence is 13 residues long. CDR1 MDHEN and CDR2 SYDVKM come from the germline V gene. The CDR3: CASSLGGEYEQFF. In nucleotides, the CDR3 is TGTGCCAGCAGTTTGGGGGGAGAATATGAGCAGTTCTTC.

This sequence joins TRBV6-5 and TRBJ2-6, with D possibly being TRBD2 (5 bases). The length of the CDR3 is 15 residues. Trimming took 2 bases from V and 2 from J, leaving 7 bases between them. Germline CDR1 and CDR2: MNHEY and SVGAGI. The CDR3 reads CASSYGSTGANVLTF. The CDR3 region has the DNA TGTGCCAGCAGTTACGGGAGTACTGGGGCCAACGTCCTGACTTTC.